This T cell receptor (beta chain) derives from a study of cytotoxic CD8 clonotypes in ibrutinib-treated CLL. Study observations and caveats: Sustained-remission patients were sampled at one set of times and progressing patients at different ones. Measured clonality at baseline was greater than in age-matched healthy donors and tracked with circulating CD8+ T-cell counts.

On this clone itself: Its antigen is unknown.

Libraries were prepared by immunoSEQ multiplex PCR; TCRdb keeps only in-frame clonotypes and omits some of them. The sample shows roughly 150,000 clones, roughly three quarters of them seen only once. The source was PBMCs, collected after 24 months of ibrutinib treatment. The source is a human donor with chronic lymphocytic leukemia.

CDR3 amino acids: CASSYKGQMYEQYF. The CDR3 coding sequence is TGTGCCAGCAGTTACAAGGGACAGATGTACGAGCAGTACTTC. The chain carries TRBV6-6 and TRBJ2-7, with 7 bases identical to TRBD1. Germline values: CDR1 MNHNY, CDR2 SVGAGI (reference sequence). V was pared by 2 bases and J by 4 bases, with 5 bases of the junction left unmatched. The CDR3 runs to 14 residues.